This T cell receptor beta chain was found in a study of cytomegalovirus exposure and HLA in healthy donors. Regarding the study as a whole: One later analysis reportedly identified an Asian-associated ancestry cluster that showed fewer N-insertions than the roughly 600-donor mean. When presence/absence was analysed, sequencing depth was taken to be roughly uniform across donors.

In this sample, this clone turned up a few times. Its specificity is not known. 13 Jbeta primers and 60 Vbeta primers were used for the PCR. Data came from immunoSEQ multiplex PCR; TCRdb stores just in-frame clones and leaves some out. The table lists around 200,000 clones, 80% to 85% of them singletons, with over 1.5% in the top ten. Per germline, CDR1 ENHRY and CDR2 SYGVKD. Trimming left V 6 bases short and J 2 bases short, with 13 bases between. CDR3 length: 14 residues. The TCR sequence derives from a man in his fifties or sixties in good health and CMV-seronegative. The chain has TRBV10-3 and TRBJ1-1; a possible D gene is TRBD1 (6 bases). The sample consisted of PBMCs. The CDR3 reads CAISHGTSNTEAFF. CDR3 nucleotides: TGTGCCATCAGCCATGGGACATCCAACACTGAAGCTTTCTTT.